This T cell receptor (beta chain) was profiled in a study of T cell responses to AZD1222 COVID-19 vaccine (dated by TCRdb to the early 2020s). Looking at the study overall: A total of about 250 trial participants underwent TCR sequencing, of whom about 200 had received two doses of AZD1222 and around 25 had received two doses of the MenACWY control vaccine. Trial participants were enrolled by age into subgroups of 18-55, 56-69 and 70-plus years, and around 140, 26 and 57 TCR-sequenced participants, respectively, were included in these subgroups.

What the study reported, not specific to this receptor: Reportedly, almost half of the unique spike-specific TCRs recognized epitopes lying outside the regions that are mutated in the B.1.351 and B.1.1.7 variants. Vaccine-associated CD4 TCRs spanned the whole spike protein, with dominant responses in regions 160-218 and 743-854. Spike-specific TCR breadth and depth rose significantly after two AZD1222 doses compared with day 0 and with MenACWY recipients. Because no samples from the day 14 peak response were available, repertoires could be characterized only after the peak T cell response. Conclusions about previously exposed vaccinees are limited, since just 6 or 7 AZD1222 recipients were seropositive for SARS-CoV-2 at baseline. Participants were mostly white British and included more females than males, and it was suggested by the authors that clonal diversity may have been underestimated. In the small 56-69-year group, the increase in depth fell short of significance, most likely because of low power.

The time point label here, explained by the study, means: about 28 days (+/-7) after the second vaccine dose. AZD1222 recipients given second doses at about 4 weeks or at about 12 weeks were pooled, since spike-specific TCR depth and breadth were not found to differ between the two schedules. The vaccinee samples were drawn from two UK trials, COV001 and COV002, one of which was a single-blind randomized controlled phase 2/3 trial testing AZD1222 (ChAdOx1 nCoV-19) in healthy adults. Trial participant PBMC samples were collected at day 0 and day 28 after the second dose for TCRbeta chain sequencing. The CDR3 regions of human TCRbeta chains were subjected to immunosequencing. In the original analysis: TCRs in the repertoires were compared against a reference library of SARS-CoV-2-specific TCRs that had been generated with the MIRA antigen-specificity platform. Breadth meant the fraction of unique TCRs that were SARS-CoV-2-associated, whereas depth meant the fraction of total T cells that were SARS-CoV-2-associated. Each spike-specific TCR was assigned to its reactive spike region and to a CD4 or CD8 class using the MIRA data. Log10-transformed breadth and depth values were compared by one-way ANOVA with Sidak's multiple comparisons tests. TCRdb re-hosts the immuneACCESS table, in-frame sequences only. Its copies lack some clones; in the studies checked, an unresolved V gene accounts for under half of them, and the cause for the rest is not known. V and J calls and clone size are those listed in that table; D and trimming were worked out from the DNA. Here the sample has approximately 170,000 clones; 80% to 90% occur a single time. The top ten clonotypes cover approximately 10% of the sample.

To note about this clone: The antigen this receptor binds is unknown. No much larger clonotype is one base removed from it; base qualities were not supplied.

Material: peripheral blood, obtained 28 days after the second AZD1222 dose. The clonotype was recovered from an adult who received the AZD1222 COVID-19 vaccine.

The nucleotides are TGTGCCAGCAGCTTGGCCGGGAGGGGACAGTCGAACACTGAAGCTTTCTTT. Translated, this gives CASSLAGRGQSNTEAFF. The chain joins TRBV5-5 to TRBJ1-1; 7 central bases correspond to TRBD1. The cysteine opens and the phenylalanine closes a CDR3 of 17 amino acids. The read is trimmed to its CDR3 DNA, 51 bases read in frame from base 1. Clipping removes 0 bases from V and 1 base from J, with 9 as the unmatched junction base count. The germline V gene (reference sequence) gives CDR1 as SGHKS and CDR2 as YYEKEE. Full variable domain (CDR3 extended with the reference TRBV5-5 and TRBJ1-1 proteins): DAGVTQSPTHLIKTRGQQVTLRCSPISGHKSVSWYQQVLGQGPQFIFQYYEKEERGRGNFPDRFSARQFPNYSSELNVNALLLGDSALYLCASSLAGRGQSNTEAFFGQGTRLTVV.